Sequencing of this T cell receptor beta chain was carried out in a study of blood T cells in healthy people across ages. The CDR3 runs 15 residues. V lost 2 bases, J lost 5 bases, and 7 bases stayed unmatched. In germline, CDR1 is MNHEY, CDR2 SMNVEV (reference sequence). With a J-beta primer mix and a sample-barcoded 5' primer, a second PCR ran about 6 to 11 cycles. A single record per CDR3 protein comes from TCRdb applying MiXCR to the 5' RACE reads. The sample contains approximately 1.5 million distinct CDR3 sequences, 34% of which appear only once. This clonotype was recorded at least ten times. Researchers report isolating at least 7 million PBMCs per sample.

The receptor's source is a woman aged 30 to 39 in good health. This rearrangement joins TRBV27 to TRBJ2-5; 8 nucleotides agree with TRBD2. Sequencing used blood. CDR3 protein: CASSLNPTGGETQYF. The DNA for the CDR3 is TGTGCCAGCAGTTTAAACCCGACGGGAGGGGAGACCCAGTACTTC.